What follows describes a single T cell receptor beta chain. The antigen remains undetermined. CDR3 length equals 12 residues. Per germline, CDR1 SEHNR and CDR2 FQNEAQ (reference sequence). The V end was cut by 3 bases, the J end by 6 bases, with 8 bases between. TCRdb called the 5' RACE reads again in MiXCR, with one record for every CDR3 protein. Counted here are 1,800,000 or so distinct CDR3 sequences, 32% occurring once; the ten biggest clones make up 0.25% to 0.3%. The entry originates in a study of identical twins. Overall study findings and caveats: Weaker excess twin sharing was observed in beta out-of-frame sequences. High-abundance cord blood beta clonotypes had fewer insertions; memory repertoires showed none. Zero-insertion findings could be partly confounded by invariant cells (MAIT and iNKT cells).

The chain joins TRBV7-9 to TRBJ1-2; no reliable D call. The sample consisted of cord blood. The sequence came from a newborn girl in good health. The CDR3 region is CASSLASNGYTF. CDR3 nucleotide sequence: TGTGCCAGCAGCTTGGCCTCAAATGGCTACACCTTC. Combining the CDR3 with reference TRBV7-9 and TRBJ1-2 gives the whole variable domain DTGVSQNPRHKITKRGQNVTFRCDPISEHNRLYWYRQTLGQGPEFLTYFQNEAQLEKSRLLSDRFSAERPKGSFSTLEIQRTEQGDSAMYLCASSLASNGYTFGSGTRLTVV.